The table lists the clone carrying this TCR beta chain with a few counts. Per the authors' pipeline: Reference gene primer amplification gave estimated nucleated cell counts. Libraries were prepared by immunoSEQ multiplex PCR; TCRdb keeps only in-frame clonotypes and omits some of them. That table furnishes V, J and clone size, whereas the DNA furnished D and trimming. In the table there are a few hundred thousand clones, 80% to 90% of which are singletons. Trimming took off 4 bases at V and 1 base at J, with 14 bases between the two ends. CDR3 size: 16 residues. Germline CDR1 is SGHRS and CDR2 is YFSETQ. This specimen comes from a study of blood T cell repertoires in COVID-19. Overall study context: Italy, Spain and the United States were the sources of the convalescent and acute COVID-19 samples.

The chain recombines TRBV5-1 with TRBJ2-2, with D perhaps TRBD2 (5 bases). This TCR was sampled from an older woman with acute or convalescent COVID-19. Sequencing was done on a sample of peripheral blood. DNA of the CDR3: TGCGCCAGCAGCGCCCTGAGGGCCCAGAACACCGGGGAGCTGTTTTTT. It codes for CASSALRAQNTGELFF.